Many counts were recorded for the clone carrying this T cell receptor (beta chain). Its antigen is not known. This record belongs to a study of metastatic and nonmetastatic thyroid tumors. On the study more broadly: From malignant and benign thyroid patients, repertoires in blood and in tumor or nodule tissue were compared. Study-wide results and caveats: A significant increase in TCR beta diversity was reportedly seen in malignant thyroid tumors relative to benign nodules, in blood and tumor.

No patient had received any treatment before thyroid surgery. Authors' data handling: Clinicopathological groups of papillary thyroid cancer showed CDR3 differences that were used to build a distant-metastasis classifier. TCRdb re-called the PCR reads with MiXCR. None of the V and J calls come from the authors' own analysis; TCRdb made them. The sample holds some 86,000 clones, under 15% seen once. This CDR3 has 13 amino acids. V lost 6 bases to trimming and J lost 6 bases; unmatched junction nucleotides: 10. Germline V lookup: CDR1 DFQATT, CDR2 SNEGSKA (reference sequence). The chain has TRBV20-1 and TRBJ2-7; 8 bases map to TRBD1. Sequencing was carried out using tumor tissue. This clonotype originated in a female donor with papillary thyroid cancer or a benign thyroid nodule (not recorded which). Some clones in this sample may be carry-over from other donors' samples. This CDR3 is CSAIRQGTGEQYF. CDR3 DNA sequence: TGCAGTGCCATTAGACAGGGGACCGGCGAGCAGTACTTC.